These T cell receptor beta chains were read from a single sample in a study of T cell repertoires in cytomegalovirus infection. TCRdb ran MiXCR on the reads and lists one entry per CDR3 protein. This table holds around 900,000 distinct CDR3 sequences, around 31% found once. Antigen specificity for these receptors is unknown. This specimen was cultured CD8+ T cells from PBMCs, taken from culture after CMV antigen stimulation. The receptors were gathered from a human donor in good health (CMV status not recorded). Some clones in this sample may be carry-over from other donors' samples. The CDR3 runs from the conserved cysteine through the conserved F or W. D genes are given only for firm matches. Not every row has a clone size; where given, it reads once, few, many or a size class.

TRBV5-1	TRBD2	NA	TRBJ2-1	CASSALASGAYNEQFF	TGCGCCAGCAGCGCCCTGGCTAGCGGGGCCTACAATGAGCAGTTCTTC
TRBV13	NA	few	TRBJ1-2	CASSIGTLWDGYTF	TGTGCCAGCAGTATCGGGACCCTATGGGATGGCTACACCTTC
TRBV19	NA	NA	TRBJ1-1	CASSAAVTEAFF	TGTGCCAGTAGTGCGGCAGTCACTGAAGCTTTCTTT
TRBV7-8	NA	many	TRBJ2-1	CASSFLGLYNEQFF	TGTGCCAGCAGCTTCCTGGGGCTCTACAATGAGCAGTTCTTC
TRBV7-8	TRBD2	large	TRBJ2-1	CASSLFPAGVSYNEQFF	TGTGCCAGCAGCTTATTTCCAGCGGGGGTCTCCTACAATGAGCAGTTCTTC
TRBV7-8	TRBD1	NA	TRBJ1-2	CASTEGTGVRRGGYTF	TGTGCCAGCACCGAGGGGACAGGGGTTCGTCGAGGCGGCTACACCTTC
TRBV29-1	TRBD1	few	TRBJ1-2	CSVEWDRDYGYTF	TGCAGCGTTGAATGGGACAGGGACTATGGCTACACCTTC
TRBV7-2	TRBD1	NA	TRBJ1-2	CASSFRDRGTGNYGYTF	TGTGCCAGCAGCTTCCGGGACAGGGGGACAGGAAACTATGGCTACACCTTC
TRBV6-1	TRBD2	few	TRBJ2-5	CASSDAGGGGETQYF	TGTGCCAGCAGTGACGCTGGCGGGGGGGGAGAGACCCAGTACTTC
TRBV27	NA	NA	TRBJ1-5	CASSLLGQGGNQPQHF	TGTGCCAGCAGTCTCCTAGGGCAGGGTGGCAATCAGCCCCAGCATTTT
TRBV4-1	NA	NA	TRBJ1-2	CASSHFSGPQYGYTF	TGCGCCAGCAGCCATTTCTCGGGACCTCAATACGGCTACACCTTC
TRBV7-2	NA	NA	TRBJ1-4	CASSSGWGADRSNEKLFF	TGTGCCAGCAGCTCAGGGTGGGGCGCAGATAGGTCCAATGAAAAACTGTTTTTT
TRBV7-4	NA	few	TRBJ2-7	CANSLGGYEQYF	TGTGCCAACAGCTTAGGAGGCTACGAGCAGTACTTC
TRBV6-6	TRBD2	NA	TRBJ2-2	CASSYGGGANTGELFF	TGTGCCAGCAGTTACGGGGGGGGGGCGAACACCGGGGAGCTGTTTTTT
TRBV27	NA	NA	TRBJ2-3	CASSFSRRADTQYF	TGTGCCAGCAGTTTCTCGAGGCGGGCCGATACGCAGTATTTT
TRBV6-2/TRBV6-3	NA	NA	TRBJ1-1	CASLRAEAMNTEAFF	TGTGCCAGCCTAAGGGCAGAAGCGATGAACACTGAAGCTTTCTTT